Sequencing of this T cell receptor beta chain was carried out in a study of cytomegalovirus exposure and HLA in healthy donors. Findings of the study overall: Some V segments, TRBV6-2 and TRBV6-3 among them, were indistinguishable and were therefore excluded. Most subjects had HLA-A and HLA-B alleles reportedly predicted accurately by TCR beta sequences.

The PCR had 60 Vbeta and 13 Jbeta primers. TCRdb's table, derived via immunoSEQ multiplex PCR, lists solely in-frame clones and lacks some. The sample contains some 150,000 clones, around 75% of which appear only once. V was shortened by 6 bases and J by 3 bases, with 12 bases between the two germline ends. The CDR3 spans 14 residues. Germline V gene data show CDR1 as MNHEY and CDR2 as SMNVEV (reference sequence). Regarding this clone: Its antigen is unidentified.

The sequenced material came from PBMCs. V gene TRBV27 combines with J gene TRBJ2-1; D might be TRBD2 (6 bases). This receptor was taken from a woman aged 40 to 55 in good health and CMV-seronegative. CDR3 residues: CASSSSGVYNEQFF. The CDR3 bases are TGTGCCAGCAGCAGTAGCGGAGTCTACAATGAGCAGTTCTTC.